This T cell receptor beta chain was retrieved from a study of T-cell reconstitution after alpha-beta-depleted transplantation in children. Unique molecular identifiers were incorporated into the prepared TCRbeta library. TCRdb re-called the PCR reads with MiXCR, one entry per CDR3 protein. There are nearly 550,000 distinct CDR3 sequences in the sample; approximately 20% occur only once, and 3.3% lies in the top ten. A single count supports this clonotype. The V gene's germline CDR1 is SQVTM and CDR2 ANQGSEA. This CDR3 has 15 residues. The V end lost 0 bases, the J end lost 1 base, and 10 bases lay between the germline ends.

The sequences come from PBMCs from the stem cell graft donor, collected from the stem cell graft. This clonotype originated in a human donor who donated a stem cell graft to a child with acute lymphoblastic leukemia. The genes are TRBV29-1 and TRBJ2-1; weak D call: TRBD1 (5 bases). CDR3 nucleotide sequence: TGCAGCGTTGAAGATGCAGGGATTTCCTACAATGAGCAGTTCTTC. Translation: CSVEDAGISYNEQFF.